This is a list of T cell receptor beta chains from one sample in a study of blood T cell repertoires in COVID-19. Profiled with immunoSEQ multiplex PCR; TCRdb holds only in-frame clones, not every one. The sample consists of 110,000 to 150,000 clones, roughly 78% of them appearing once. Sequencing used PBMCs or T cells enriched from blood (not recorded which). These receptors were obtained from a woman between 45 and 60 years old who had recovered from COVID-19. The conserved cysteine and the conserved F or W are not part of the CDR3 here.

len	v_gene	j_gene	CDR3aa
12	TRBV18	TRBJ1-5	ASSPGGSNQPQH
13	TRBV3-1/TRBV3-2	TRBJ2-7	ASMGSGGASYEQY
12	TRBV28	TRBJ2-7	ASLADKDSYEQY
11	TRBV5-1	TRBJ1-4	ASRENTNEKLF
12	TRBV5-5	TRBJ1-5	ASSWGTGEQPQH
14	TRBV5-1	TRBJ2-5	ASSLQPAGSQETQY
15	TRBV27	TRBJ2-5	ASSPSPQDPAQETQY
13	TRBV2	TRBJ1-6	ASSDNRGSLRPLH
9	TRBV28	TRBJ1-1	ASTMNTEAF
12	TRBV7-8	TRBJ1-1	ASSLQGGDTEAF
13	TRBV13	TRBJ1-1	ASSTPGTGYTEAF
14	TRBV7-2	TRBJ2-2	ASNLDRGGDTGELF
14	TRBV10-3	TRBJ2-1	AIKASGGPDINEQF
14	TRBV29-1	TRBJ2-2	SVDLERGGRTGELF
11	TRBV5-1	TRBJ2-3	ASSSQGGDTQY
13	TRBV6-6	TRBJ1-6	ASRMDREDNSPLH
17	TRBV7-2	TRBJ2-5	ASSFGTSGGAHYRGTQY
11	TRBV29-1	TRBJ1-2	SVRGWADYGYT
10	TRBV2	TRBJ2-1	ASSTDYNEQF
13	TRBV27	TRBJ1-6	ASSRPGQYNSPLH
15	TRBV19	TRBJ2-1	ASSGTLETSYYDEQF
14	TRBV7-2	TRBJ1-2	ASSIGAQPGIYGYT
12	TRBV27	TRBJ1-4	ASSPRTGPEKLF
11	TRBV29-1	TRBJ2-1	SVAGSTYNEQF
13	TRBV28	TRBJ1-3	ASARRPSTGNTIY
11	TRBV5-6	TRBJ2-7	ASSLADRGQQY
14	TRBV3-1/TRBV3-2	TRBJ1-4	ASSQSGTGNNEKLF
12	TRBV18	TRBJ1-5	ASSPGQGGQPQH
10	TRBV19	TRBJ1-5	AGGTVGQPQH
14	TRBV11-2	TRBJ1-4	ASSPRVTQGSEKLF
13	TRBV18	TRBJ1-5	ASSQTSGGNQPQH
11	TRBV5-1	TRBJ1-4	ASSRGENEKLF
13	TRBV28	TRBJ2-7	ASSTSGTVVYEQY
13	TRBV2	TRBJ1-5	ASSIEDRGFQPQH
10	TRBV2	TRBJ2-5	ASGQGGETQY
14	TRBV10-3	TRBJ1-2	AISEGPGPRRYGYT
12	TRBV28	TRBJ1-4	ASSAETGVEKLF
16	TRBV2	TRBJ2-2	ASSEGLAGGTQPGELF
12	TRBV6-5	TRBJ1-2	ASSKQGITYGYT
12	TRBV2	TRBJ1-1	ASTRQGVGTEAF
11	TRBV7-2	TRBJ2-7	ASSSRRGYEQY
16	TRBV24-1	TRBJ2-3	ATSEVWTGGGVTDTQY
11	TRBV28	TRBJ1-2	ASSTGTLYGYT
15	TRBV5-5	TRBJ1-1	ASSLANTGIMNTEAF
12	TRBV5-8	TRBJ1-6	ASSDGTLNSPLH
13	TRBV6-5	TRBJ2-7	ASTQRSQGIHEQY
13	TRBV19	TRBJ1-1	ASREPRTGSTEAF
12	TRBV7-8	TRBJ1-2	ASSSPGTEYGYT
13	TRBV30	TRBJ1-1	AWSVLGGANTEAF
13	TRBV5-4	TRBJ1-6	ASSLDGQGDSPLH
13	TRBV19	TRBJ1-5	ASSILRQGHQPQH
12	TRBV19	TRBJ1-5	ASSIRGFEQPQH
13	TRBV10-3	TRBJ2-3	AISGRAGGPDTQY
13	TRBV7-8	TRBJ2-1	ASSLRLFGEAEQF
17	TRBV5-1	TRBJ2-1	ASSSSGTSGSSSYNEQF
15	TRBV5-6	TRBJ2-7	ASTKPGLGRRSYEQY
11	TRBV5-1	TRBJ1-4	ASRQGTGEKLF